These T cell receptor beta chains were read from a single sample in a study of CD8 T cells in Susac syndrome. Each CDR3 protein is one row after TCRdb ran MiXCR on the immunoSEQ multiplex PCR reads. The table has around 280,000 distinct CDR3 sequences, under 95% seen once. Sequencing was done on a sample of CD4+ T cells from PBMCs. The source is a human donor with multiple sclerosis. The conserved cysteine and the conserved F or W are not part of the CDR3 here.

v_call: TRBV12-3/TRBV12-4; j_call: TRBJ2-5; cdr3_length: 14; cdr3_aa: ASSLFAGRGLQTQY
v_call: TRBV20-1; j_call: TRBJ1-1; cdr3_length: 14; cdr3_aa: SASPKRLSSPTEAF
v_call: TRBV29-1; j_call: TRBJ2-7; cdr3_length: 11; cdr3_aa: SVGGGSGHEQY
v_call: TRBV5-1; j_call: TRBJ2-5; cdr3_length: 13; cdr3_aa: ASSLVPRHQETQY
v_call: TRBV20-1; j_call: TRBJ2-7; cdr3_length: 15; cdr3_aa: SARDLRRQGGEMEQY
v_call: TRBV7-9; j_call: TRBJ1-1; cdr3_length: 14; cdr3_aa: ASSLVGGAMNTEAF
v_call: TRBV29-1; j_call: TRBJ1-1; cdr3_length: 11; cdr3_aa: SAKQEVNTEAF
v_call: TRBV20-1; j_call: TRBJ2-1; cdr3_length: 13; cdr3_aa: SAGLAGLVYNEQF
v_call: TRBV5-1; j_call: TRBJ2-2; cdr3_length: 14; cdr3_aa: ASSIEQGANTGELF
v_call: TRBV6-1; j_call: TRBJ2-7; cdr3_length: 14; cdr3_aa: ASSDTGLAGAYEQY
v_call: TRBV30; j_call: TRBJ2-1; cdr3_length: 11; cdr3_aa: AWSVLGENEQF
v_call: TRBV11-2; j_call: TRBJ2-4; cdr3_length: 13; cdr3_aa: ASSQIQGNRNIQY
v_call: TRBV20-1; j_call: TRBJ1-1; cdr3_length: 11; cdr3_aa: SARSRGRTEAF
v_call: TRBV12-3/TRBV12-4; j_call: TRBJ1-5; cdr3_length: 12; cdr3_aa: ASTRTSATQPQH
v_call: TRBV7-2; j_call: TRBJ1-1; cdr3_length: 13; cdr3_aa: ASSLSGPPNTEAF
v_call: TRBV19; j_call: TRBJ1-5; cdr3_length: 10; cdr3_aa: ASSMDNQPQH
v_call: TRBV20-1; j_call: TRBJ2-7; cdr3_length: 11; cdr3_aa: SARETTAGEQY
v_call: TRBV6-1; j_call: TRBJ2-2; cdr3_length: 12; cdr3_aa: ASSWTRDTGELF
v_call: TRBV5-1; j_call: TRBJ1-1; cdr3_length: 15; cdr3_aa: ASSSTGTGTMNTEAF
v_call: TRBV20-1; j_call: TRBJ2-3; cdr3_length: 12; cdr3_aa: SARASSVPDTQY
v_call: TRBV2; j_call: TRBJ2-5; cdr3_length: 12; cdr3_aa: ASSEGLAGGTQY
v_call: TRBV5-1; j_call: TRBJ1-1; cdr3_length: 14; cdr3_aa: ASSSVTGTRRHEAF
v_call: TRBV15; j_call: TRBJ2-7; cdr3_length: 13; cdr3_aa: ATSQRAGSSYEQY
v_call: TRBV29-1; j_call: TRBJ2-7; cdr3_length: 10; cdr3_aa: SAHQPGYEQY
v_call: TRBV18; j_call: TRBJ1-3; cdr3_length: 16; cdr3_aa: ASSPYDLDGRSGNTIY
v_call: TRBV5-1; j_call: TRBJ1-1; cdr3_length: 11; cdr3_aa: ASSLLGDTEAF
v_call: TRBV7-2; j_call: TRBJ2-5; cdr3_length: 12; cdr3_aa: ASSLAGIRETQY
v_call: TRBV11-2; j_call: TRBJ1-1; cdr3_length: 11; cdr3_aa: ASSFRGLMGVF
v_call: TRBV29-1; j_call: TRBJ2-7; cdr3_length: 10; cdr3_aa: SVVVGSYEQY
v_call: TRBV6-5; j_call: TRBJ1-3; cdr3_length: 13; cdr3_aa: ASSSSFAGGNTIY
v_call: TRBV5-1; j_call: TRBJ2-2; cdr3_length: 14; cdr3_aa: ASSSRGRANTGELF
v_call: TRBV12-3/TRBV12-4; j_call: TRBJ1-1; cdr3_length: 12; cdr3_aa: ASSLRAGRSEAF
v_call: TRBV12-3/TRBV12-4; j_call: TRBJ2-1; cdr3_length: 14; cdr3_aa: ASSGRLAGVPNEQF
v_call: TRBV6-5; j_call: TRBJ2-5; cdr3_length: 13; cdr3_aa: ASSQWDKYQETQY
v_call: TRBV5-1; j_call: TRBJ1-1; cdr3_length: 15; cdr3_aa: ASSLGPFGGTNTEAF
v_call: TRBV19; j_call: TRBJ1-5; cdr3_length: 14; cdr3_aa: ASSGGVGTGNQPQH
v_call: TRBV18; j_call: TRBJ2-7; cdr3_length: 12; cdr3_aa: ASSPRDTSYEQY
v_call: TRBV29-1; j_call: TRBJ1-1; cdr3_length: 11; cdr3_aa: SVEDRLNTEAF
v_call: TRBV20-1; j_call: TRBJ2-7; cdr3_length: 11; cdr3_aa: SASPDRGYEQY
v_call: TRBV5-1; j_call: TRBJ2-6; cdr3_length: 12; cdr3_aa: ASSYNSGANVLT
v_call: TRBV9; j_call: TRBJ1-6; cdr3_length: 11; cdr3_aa: ASSFQGDSPLH
v_call: TRBV30; j_call: TRBJ1-1; cdr3_length: 12; cdr3_aa: AWSVDRVGTEAF
v_call: TRBV7-9; j_call: TRBJ1-1; cdr3_length: 13; cdr3_aa: ASSPPGQGAAEAF
v_call: TRBV5-1; j_call: TRBJ2-1; cdr3_length: 14; cdr3_aa: ASSLDTAGRYNEQF
v_call: TRBV12-3/TRBV12-4; j_call: TRBJ2-5; cdr3_length: 13; cdr3_aa: ASSSREQIGETQY
v_call: TRBV18; j_call: TRBJ2-2; cdr3_length: 11; cdr3_aa: ASSPPGPGELF
v_call: TRBV10-2; j_call: TRBJ1-1; cdr3_length: 12; cdr3_aa: ASKAGTMNTEAF
v_call: TRBV9; j_call: TRBJ1-2; cdr3_length: 13; cdr3_aa: ASTPNGNSGGGYT
v_call: TRBV20-1; j_call: TRBJ2-1; cdr3_length: 13; cdr3_aa: SARGVAGGYNEQF
v_call: TRBV4-3; j_call: TRBJ2-4; cdr3_length: 14; cdr3_aa: ASSLALGSWGNIQY
v_call: TRBV9; j_call: TRBJ2-2; cdr3_length: 13; cdr3_aa: ASSVAGANTGELF
v_call: TRBV6-5; j_call: TRBJ1-2; cdr3_length: 13; cdr3_aa: ASTKRPTEGYGYT
v_call: TRBV6-4; j_call: TRBJ2-1; cdr3_length: 12; cdr3_aa: ASSPLRGGPEQF